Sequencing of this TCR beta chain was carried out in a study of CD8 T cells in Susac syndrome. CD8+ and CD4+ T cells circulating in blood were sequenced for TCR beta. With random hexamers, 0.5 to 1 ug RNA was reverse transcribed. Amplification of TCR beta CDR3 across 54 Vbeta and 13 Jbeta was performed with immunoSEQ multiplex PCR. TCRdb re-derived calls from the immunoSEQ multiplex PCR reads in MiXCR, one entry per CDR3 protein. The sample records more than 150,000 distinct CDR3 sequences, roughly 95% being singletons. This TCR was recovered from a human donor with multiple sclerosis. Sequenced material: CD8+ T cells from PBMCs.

The CDR3 coding sequence is TGTGCCACCAGTGATTTTGGCGAGACCCAGTACTTC. Translated: CATSDFGETQYF. The chain carries TRBV24-1 and TRBJ2-5; D is ambiguous. Between the trimmed V and J ends, which lost 1 base and 5 bases, there was a span of 4 bases. This CDR3 has 12 amino acids. The germline V gene has CDR1 KGHDR and CDR2 SFDVKD.